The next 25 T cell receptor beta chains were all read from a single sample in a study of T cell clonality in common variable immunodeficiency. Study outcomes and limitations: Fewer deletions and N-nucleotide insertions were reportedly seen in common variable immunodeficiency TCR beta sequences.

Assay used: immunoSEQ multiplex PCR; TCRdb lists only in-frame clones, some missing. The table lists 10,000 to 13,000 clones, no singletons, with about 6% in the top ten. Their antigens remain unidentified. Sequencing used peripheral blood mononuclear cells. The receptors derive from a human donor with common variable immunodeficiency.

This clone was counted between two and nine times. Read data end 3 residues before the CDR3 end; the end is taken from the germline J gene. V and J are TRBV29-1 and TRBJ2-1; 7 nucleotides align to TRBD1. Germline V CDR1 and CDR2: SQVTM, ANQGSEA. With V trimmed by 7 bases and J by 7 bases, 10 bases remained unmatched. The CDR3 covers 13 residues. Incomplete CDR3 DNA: TGCAGCGCTAGACAGGGTCATCAGAATGAG. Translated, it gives CSARQGHQNE. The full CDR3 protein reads CSARQGHQNEQFF.

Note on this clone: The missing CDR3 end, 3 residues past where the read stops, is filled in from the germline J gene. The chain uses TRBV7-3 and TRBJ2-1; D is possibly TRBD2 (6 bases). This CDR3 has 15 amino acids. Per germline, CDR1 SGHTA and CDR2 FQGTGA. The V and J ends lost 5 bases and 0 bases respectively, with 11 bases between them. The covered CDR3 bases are TGTGCCAGCAGCCGGGACTTCAGCTCCTACAATGAG. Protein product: CASSRDFSSYNE. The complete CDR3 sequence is CASSRDFSSYNEQFF.

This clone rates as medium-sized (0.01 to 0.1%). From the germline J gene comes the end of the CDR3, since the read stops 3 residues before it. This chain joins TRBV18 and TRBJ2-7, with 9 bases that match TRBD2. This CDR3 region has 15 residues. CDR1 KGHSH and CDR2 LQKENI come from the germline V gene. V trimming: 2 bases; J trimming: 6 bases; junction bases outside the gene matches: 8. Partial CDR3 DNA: TGTGCCAGCTCACCAGGAATAGCGGGAGTGGGCGAG. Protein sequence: CASSPGIAGVGE. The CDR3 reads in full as CASSPGIAGVGEQYF.

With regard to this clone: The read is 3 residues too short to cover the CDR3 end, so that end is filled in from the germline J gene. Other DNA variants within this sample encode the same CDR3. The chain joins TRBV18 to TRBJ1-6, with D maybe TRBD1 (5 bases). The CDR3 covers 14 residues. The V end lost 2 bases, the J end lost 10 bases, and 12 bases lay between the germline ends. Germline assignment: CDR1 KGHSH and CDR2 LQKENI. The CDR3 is CASSPEGQGSPLHF. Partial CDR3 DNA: TGTGCCAGCTCACCAGAGGGGCAAGGGTCACCC.

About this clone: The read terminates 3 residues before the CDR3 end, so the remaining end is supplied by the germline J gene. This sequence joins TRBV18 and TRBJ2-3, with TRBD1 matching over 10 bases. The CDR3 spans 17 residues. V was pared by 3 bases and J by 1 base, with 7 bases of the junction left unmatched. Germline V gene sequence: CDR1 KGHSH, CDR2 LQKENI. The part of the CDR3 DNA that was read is TGTGCCAGCTCACCTCTCGGACAGGGGGGACGCACAGATACG. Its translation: CASSPLGQGGRTDT. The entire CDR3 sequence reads CASSPLGQGGRTDTQYF.

The CDR3 spells CAWRGTGSGNQPQHF. The covered CDR3 bases are TGTGCCTGGAGGGGGACAGGGTCGGGCAATCAGCCC. The chain uses TRBV30 and TRBJ1-5; 9 nucleotides match TRBD1. The CDR3 end is not reached by the read, which stops 3 residues before it; the germline J gene fills it in. The CDR3 sequence is 15 residues long. CDR1 is GTSNPN, CDR2 SVGIG, per germline (reference sequence). V lost 3 bases, J lost 2 bases, and 5 bases stayed unmatched.

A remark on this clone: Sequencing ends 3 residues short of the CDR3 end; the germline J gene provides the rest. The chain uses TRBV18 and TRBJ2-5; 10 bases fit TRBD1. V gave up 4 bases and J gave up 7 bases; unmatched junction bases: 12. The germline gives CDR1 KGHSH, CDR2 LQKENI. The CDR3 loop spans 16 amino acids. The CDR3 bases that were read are TGTGCCAGCTCACGACCGGGACAGGGGTTTATGGTGACC. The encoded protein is CASSRPGQGFMVT. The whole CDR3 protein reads CASSRPGQGFMVTQYF.

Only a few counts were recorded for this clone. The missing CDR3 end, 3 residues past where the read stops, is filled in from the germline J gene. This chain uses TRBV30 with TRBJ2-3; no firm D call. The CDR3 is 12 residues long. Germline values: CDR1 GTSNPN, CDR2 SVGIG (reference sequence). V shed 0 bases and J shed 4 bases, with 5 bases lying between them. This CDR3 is CAWSVISDTQYF. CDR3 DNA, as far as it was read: TGTGCCTGGAGTGTAATCTCAGATACG.

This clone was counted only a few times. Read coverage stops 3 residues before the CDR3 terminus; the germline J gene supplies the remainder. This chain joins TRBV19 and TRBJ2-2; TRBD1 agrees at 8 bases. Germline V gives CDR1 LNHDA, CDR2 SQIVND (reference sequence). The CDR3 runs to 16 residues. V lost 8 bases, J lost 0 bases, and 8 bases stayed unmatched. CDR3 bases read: TGTGCCAGTCGGGACAGGACTACATCGAACACCGGGGAG. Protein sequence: CASRDRTTSNTGE. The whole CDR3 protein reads CASRDRTTSNTGELFF.

The CDR3 DNA, read in part, is TGTGCCAGCAGCCAGGGCAGTAATTCTGGCGAG. This codes for CASSQGSNSGE. The complete CDR3 reads CASSQGSNSGEQYF. The rearrangement joins TRBV7-2 to TRBJ2-7, with D perhaps matching TRBD1 (5 bases). The sequence runs out 3 residues before the end of the CDR3; the remainder is reconstructed from the germline J gene. In germline, CDR1 is SGHTA, CDR2 FQGNSA. The CDR3 sequence is 14 residues long. The V end was cut by 5 bases, the J end by 6 bases, with 17 bases between.

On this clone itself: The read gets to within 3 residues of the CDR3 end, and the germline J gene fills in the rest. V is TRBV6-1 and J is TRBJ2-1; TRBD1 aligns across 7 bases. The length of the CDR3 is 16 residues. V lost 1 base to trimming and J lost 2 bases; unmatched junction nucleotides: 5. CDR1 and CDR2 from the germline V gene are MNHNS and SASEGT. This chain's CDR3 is CASSEGPTGTYNEQFF. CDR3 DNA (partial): TGTGCCAGCAGTGAAGGGCCGACAGGGACCTACAATGAG.

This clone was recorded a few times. CDR3 in amino acids: CASSIGRGAYEQYF. CDR3 DNA, as far as it was read: TGTGCCAGTAGTATAGGGCGGGGAGCCTACGAG. The chain has TRBV19 and TRBJ2-7; D possibly corresponds to TRBD2 (6 bases). The read terminates 3 residues before the CDR3 end, so the remaining end is supplied by the germline J gene. The CDR3 extends over 14 amino acids. V lost 1 base, J lost 2 bases, and 9 bases lay in between. In germline, CDR1 is LNHDA, CDR2 SQIVND (reference sequence).

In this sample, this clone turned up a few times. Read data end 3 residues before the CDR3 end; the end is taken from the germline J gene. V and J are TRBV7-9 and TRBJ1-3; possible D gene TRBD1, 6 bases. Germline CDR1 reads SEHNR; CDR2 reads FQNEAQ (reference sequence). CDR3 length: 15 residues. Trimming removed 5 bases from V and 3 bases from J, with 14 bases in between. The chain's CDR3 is CASSPLGQRGNTIYF. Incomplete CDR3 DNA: TGTGCCAGCAGCCCACTCGGACAGCGTGGAAACACC. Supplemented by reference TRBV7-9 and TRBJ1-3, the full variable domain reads DTGVSQNPRHKITKRGQNVTFRCDPISEHNRLYWYRQTLGQGPEFLTYFQNEAQLEKSRLLSDRFSAERPKGSFSTLEIQRTEQGDSAMYLCASSPLGQRGNTIYFGEGSWLTVV.

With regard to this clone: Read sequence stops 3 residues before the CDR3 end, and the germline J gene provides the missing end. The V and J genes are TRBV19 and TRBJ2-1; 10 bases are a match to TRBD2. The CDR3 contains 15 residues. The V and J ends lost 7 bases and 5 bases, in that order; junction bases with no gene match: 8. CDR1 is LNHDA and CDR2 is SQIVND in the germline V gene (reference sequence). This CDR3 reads CASTSGRAGHNEQFF. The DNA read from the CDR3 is TGTGCCAGTACCAGCGGGAGGGCCGGGCACAATGAG.

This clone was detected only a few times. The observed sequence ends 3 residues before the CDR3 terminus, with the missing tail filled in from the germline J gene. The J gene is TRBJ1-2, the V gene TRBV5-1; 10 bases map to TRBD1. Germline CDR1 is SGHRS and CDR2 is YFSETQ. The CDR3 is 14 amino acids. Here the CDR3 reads CASRPGTGDGGYTF. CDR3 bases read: TGCGCCAGCAGACCCGGGACAGGGGATGGAGGC.

The chain's CDR3 is CASSPNQGDTDTQYF. Partial CDR3 DNA: TGTGCCAGCTCACCGAACCAGGGGGACACAGATACG. This rearrangement joins TRBV18 to TRBJ2-3, with 7 positions matching TRBD1. The sequenced fragment ends 3 residues before the CDR3 boundary, so the rest is inferred from the germline J gene. The CDR3 spans 15 residues. Germline loops: CDR1 KGHSH, CDR2 LQKENI. V was pared by 3 bases and J by 2 bases, with 5 bases of the junction left unmatched.

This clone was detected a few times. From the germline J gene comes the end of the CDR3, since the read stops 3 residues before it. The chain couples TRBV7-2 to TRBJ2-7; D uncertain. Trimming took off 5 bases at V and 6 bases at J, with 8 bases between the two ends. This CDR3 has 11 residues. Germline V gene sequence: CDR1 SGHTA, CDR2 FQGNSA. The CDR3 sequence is CASSPLREQYF. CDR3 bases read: TGTGCCAGCAGCCCCTTGCGCGAG.

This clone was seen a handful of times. CDR3 DNA, as far as it was read: TGTGCCACCTGGGACAGGGAGGGCACCGGGGAG. It codes for CATWDREGTGE. The complete CDR3 protein is CATWDREGTGELFF. V usage is TRBV19 and J usage is TRBJ2-2, with TRBD1 matching over 9 bases. Read coverage stops 3 residues before the CDR3 terminus; the germline J gene supplies the remainder. V lost 10 bases, J lost 4 bases, and 7 bases stayed unmatched. The CDR3 totals 14 residues. The V gene's germline CDR1 is LNHDA and CDR2 SQIVND (reference sequence).

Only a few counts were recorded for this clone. The covered CDR3 bases are TGTGCCAGCAGTTATCCGGGACTGGGCACAGATACG. It encodes CASSYPGLGTDT. The complete CDR3 reads CASSYPGLGTDTQYF. The chain employs TRBV6-2 or TRBV6-3 and TRBJ2-3; tentatively, D is TRBD2 (6 bases). The CDR3 extends 3 residues past the end of the read, so its final part is completed from the germline J gene. V shed 3 bases and J shed 1 base, with 11 bases lying between them. CDR3 length: 15 residues. Germline V CDR1 and CDR2: MNHEY, SVGEGT.

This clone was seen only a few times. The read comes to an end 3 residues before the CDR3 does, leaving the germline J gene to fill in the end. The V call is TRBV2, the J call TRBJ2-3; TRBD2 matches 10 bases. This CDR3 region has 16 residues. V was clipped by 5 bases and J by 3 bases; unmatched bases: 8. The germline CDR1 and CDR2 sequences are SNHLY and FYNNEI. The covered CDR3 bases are TGTGCCAGCAGTAAAACTAGCGGGATAAGGACAGATACG. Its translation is CASSKTSGIRTDT. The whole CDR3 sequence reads CASSKTSGIRTDTQYF.

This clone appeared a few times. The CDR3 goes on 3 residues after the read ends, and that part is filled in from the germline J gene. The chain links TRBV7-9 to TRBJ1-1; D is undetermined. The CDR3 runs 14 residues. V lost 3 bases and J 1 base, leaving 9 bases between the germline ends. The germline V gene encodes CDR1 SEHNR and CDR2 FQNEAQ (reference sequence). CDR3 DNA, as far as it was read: TGTGCCAGCAGCTTCGGTCACCAGAACACTGAA. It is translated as CASSFGHQNTE. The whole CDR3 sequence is CASSFGHQNTEAFF.

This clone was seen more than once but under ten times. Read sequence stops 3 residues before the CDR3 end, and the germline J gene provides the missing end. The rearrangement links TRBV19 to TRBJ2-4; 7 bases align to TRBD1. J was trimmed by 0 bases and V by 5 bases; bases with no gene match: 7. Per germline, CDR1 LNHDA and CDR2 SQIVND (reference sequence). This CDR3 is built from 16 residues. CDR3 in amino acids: CASSPRDRVAKNIQYF. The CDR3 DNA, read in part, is TGTGCCAGTAGTCCGAGAGACAGGGTAGCCAAAAACATT.

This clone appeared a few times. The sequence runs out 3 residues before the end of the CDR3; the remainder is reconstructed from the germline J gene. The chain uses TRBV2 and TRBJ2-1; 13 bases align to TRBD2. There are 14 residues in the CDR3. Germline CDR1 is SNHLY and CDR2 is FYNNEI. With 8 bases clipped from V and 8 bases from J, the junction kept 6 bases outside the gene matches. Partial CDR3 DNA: TGTGCCAGCTTGGGACTAGCGGGAAAGGATGAG. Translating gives CASLGLAGKDE. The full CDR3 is CASLGLAGKDEQFF.

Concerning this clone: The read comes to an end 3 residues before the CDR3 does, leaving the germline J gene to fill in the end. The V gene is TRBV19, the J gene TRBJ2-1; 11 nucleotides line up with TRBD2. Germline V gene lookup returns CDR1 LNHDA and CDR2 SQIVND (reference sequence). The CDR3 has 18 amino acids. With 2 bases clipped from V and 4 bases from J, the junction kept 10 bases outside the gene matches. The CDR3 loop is CASSIKPGLADEYNEQFF. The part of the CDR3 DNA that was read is TGTGCCAGTAGTATAAAGCCGGGACTAGCGGACGAGTACAATGAG.

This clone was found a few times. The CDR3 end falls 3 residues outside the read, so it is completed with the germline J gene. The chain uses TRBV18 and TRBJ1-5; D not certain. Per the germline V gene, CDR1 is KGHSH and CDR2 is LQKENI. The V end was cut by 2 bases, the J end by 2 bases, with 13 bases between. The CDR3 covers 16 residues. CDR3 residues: CASSPSGRVGNQPQHF. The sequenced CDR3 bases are TGTGCCAGCTCACCATCGGGTCGGGTGGGCAATCAGCCC. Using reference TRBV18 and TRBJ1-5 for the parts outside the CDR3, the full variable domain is NAGVMQNPRHLVRRRGQEARLRCSPMKGHSHVYWYRQLPEEGLKFMVYLQKENIIDESGMPKERFSAEFPKEGPSILRIQQVVRGDSAAYFCASSPSGRVGNQPQHFGDGTRLSIL.